This T cell receptor (beta chain) was recorded in a study of T cells in Graves' hyperthyroidism and ophthalmopathy. Study context: Peripheral blood specimens were obtained at initial diagnosis, prior to any treatment. Study-wide findings and caveats: Clonotypes that were expanded in thyroid above 0.001 mostly appeared in blood too.

Amplification yielded TCR beta CDR3 regions, with RNA transcripts as the source. The HTBI primer set was used in a first-round RT-PCR of the TCR CDR3. TCRdb re-derived calls from the multiplex PCR reads in MiXCR, one entry per CDR3 protein. The profile shows about 640,000 distinct CDR3 sequences, less than 25% of them singletons. This clonotype was found many times. The antigen remains undetermined. Clinical symptoms, serum thyroxine and TRAb, thyroid ultrasound and orbital computed tomography were used for the diagnoses. Looked up from germline, CDR1 is DFQATT and CDR2 is SNEGSKA (reference sequence). This CDR3 is built from 15 residues. The ends lost 5 bases at V and 5 bases at J; junction bases unmatched: 10.

The rearrangement joins TRBV20-1 to TRBJ2-7; 12 bases map to TRBD2. This receptor was identified in a man under 40 with Graves' ophthalmopathy. The source material was blood. CDR3 DNA: TGCAGTGCTCTTGCATCTAGCGGGAGGGCCGACGAGCAGTACTTC. Translated: CSALASSGRADEQYF.